This T cell receptor (beta chain) came from a study of T cells in Graves' hyperthyroidism and ophthalmopathy. Study summary: Before treatment of any kind, peripheral blood was taken at initial diagnosis.

This clonotype was seen repeatedly, ten times or more. Amplification yielded TCR beta CDR3 regions, with RNA transcripts as the source. RT-PCR in the first round (using the HTBI primer set) targeted the TCR CDR3. TCRdb ran MiXCR on the multiplex PCR reads and lists one entry per CDR3 protein. Of hundreds of thousands of distinct CDR3 sequences in the sample, less than 15% are singletons; the top ten hold roughly 10%. The V gene's germline CDR1 is SGHAT and CDR2 FQNNGV. The CDR3 has 11 amino acids. Trimming removed 4 bases at V and 4 bases at J, with 2 bases between. Clinical symptoms, serum thyroxine and TRAb, thyroid ultrasound and orbital computed tomography were used for the diagnoses. PBMCs were obtained from about 9.9 ml fresh peripheral blood.

The sample consisted of blood. The receptor comes from a woman aged 18-30 years with Graves' hyperthyroidism. This sequence joins TRBV11-2 and TRBJ2-1; D uncertain. CDR3 bases: TGTGCCAGCAGCTATTACAATGAGCAGTTCTTC. Amino acid sequence: CASSYYNEQFF.